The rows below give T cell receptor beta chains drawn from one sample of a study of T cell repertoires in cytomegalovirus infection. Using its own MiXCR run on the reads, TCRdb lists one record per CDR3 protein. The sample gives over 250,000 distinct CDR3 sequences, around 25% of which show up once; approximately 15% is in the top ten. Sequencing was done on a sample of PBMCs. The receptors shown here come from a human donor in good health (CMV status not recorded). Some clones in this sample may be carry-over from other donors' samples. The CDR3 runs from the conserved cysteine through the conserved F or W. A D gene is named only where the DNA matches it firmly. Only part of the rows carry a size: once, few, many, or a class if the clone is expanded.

CDR3aa: CASSLFSVNTEAFF
CDR3nt: TGTGCCAGCAGCTTATTTTCAGTGAACACTGAAGCTTTCTTT
j_gene: TRBJ1-1
d_gene: .
v_gene: TRBV7-2
abundance: many

CDR3aa: CASSYSWGAGYYNEQFF
CDR3nt: TGTGCCAGCAGTTACTCCTGGGGCGCGGGATACTACAATGAGCAGTTCTTC
j_gene: TRBJ2-1
d_gene: .
v_gene: TRBV6-6
abundance: .

CDR3aa: CASSSEDYSPLHF
CDR3nt: TGCGCCAGCAGCTCTGAAGATTACTCACCCCTCCACTTT
j_gene: TRBJ1-6
d_gene: .
v_gene: TRBV5-1
abundance: .

CDR3aa: CASSQGREDGYTF
CDR3nt: TGCGCCAGCAGCCAAGGCAGGGAAGATGGCTACACCTTC
j_gene: TRBJ1-2
d_gene: .
v_gene: TRBV4-3
abundance: once

CDR3aa: CASSFRVNTDTQYF
CDR3nt: TGTGCCAGCAGCTTTCGGGTAAACACAGATACGCAGTATTTT
j_gene: TRBJ2-3
d_gene: .
v_gene: TRBV7-6
abundance: .

CDR3aa: CASRTRDTRNTEAFF
CDR3nt: TGTGCCAGCAGAACCCGGGACACCCGGAACACTGAAGCTTTCTTT
j_gene: TRBJ1-1
d_gene: .
v_gene: TRBV6-6
abundance: many

CDR3aa: CASSLRAGGFYEQYF
CDR3nt: TGTGCCAGCAGCTTAAGGGCAGGGGGCTTTTACGAGCAGTACTTC
j_gene: TRBJ2-7
d_gene: TRBD1
v_gene: TRBV7-3
abundance: .

CDR3aa: CSAPLTDTQYF
CDR3nt: TGCAGTGCCCCCCTCACAGATACGCAGTATTTT
j_gene: TRBJ2-3
d_gene: .
v_gene: TRBV20-1
abundance: .

CDR3aa: CASSYGVYGYTF
CDR3nt: TGTGCCAGCAGTTACGGAGTGTATGGCTACACCTTC
j_gene: TRBJ1-2
d_gene: .
v_gene: TRBV6-2/TRBV6-3
abundance: .

CDR3aa: CASSSSTSGRAYNEQFF
CDR3nt: TGTGCCAGCAGTTCCTCCACTAGCGGGAGGGCCTACAATGAGCAGTTCTTC
j_gene: TRBJ2-1
d_gene: TRBD2
v_gene: TRBV6-2/TRBV6-3
abundance: many

CDR3aa: CASSLVGGKDEKLFF
CDR3nt: TGTGCCAGCAGCTTAGTCGGGGGGAAGGATGAAAAACTGTTTTTT
j_gene: TRBJ1-4
d_gene: .
v_gene: TRBV7-6
abundance: many

CDR3aa: CASSLWGDWASGVSGNTIYF
CDR3nt: TGTGCCAGCAGTTTATGGGGGGATTGGGCTTCGGGCGTCTCTGGAAACACCATATATTTT
j_gene: TRBJ1-3
d_gene: .
v_gene: TRBV28
abundance: few

CDR3aa: CASSLRQGHSPLHF
CDR3nt: TGTGCCAGCAGTTTACGACAGGGGCATTCACCCCTCCACTTT
j_gene: TRBJ1-6
d_gene: TRBD1
v_gene: TRBV28
abundance: .

CDR3aa: CASSLVASNDEQFF
CDR3nt: TGTGCCAGCAGTTTGGTTGCTAGCAACGATGAGCAGTTCTTC
j_gene: TRBJ2-1
d_gene: .
v_gene: TRBV27
abundance: many

CDR3aa: CATQSADTQYF
CDR3nt: TGTGCCACCCAATCCGCAGATACGCAGTATTTT
j_gene: TRBJ2-3
d_gene: .
v_gene: TRBV15
abundance: .

CDR3aa: CASSYAASSGNTIYF
CDR3nt: TGTGCCAGCAGTTACGCTGCTAGCTCTGGAAACACCATATATTTT
j_gene: TRBJ1-3
d_gene: .
v_gene: TRBV6-6
abundance: .

CDR3aa: CASRLDRVQETQYF
CDR3nt: TGTGCCAGCAGGCTCGACAGGGTCCAAGAGACCCAGTACTTC
j_gene: TRBJ2-5
d_gene: TRBD1
v_gene: TRBV28
abundance: few

CDR3aa: CSARDVAGGRTDTQYF
CDR3nt: TGCAGTGCTAGAGACGTAGCGGGAGGAAGGACAGATACGCAGTATTTT
j_gene: TRBJ2-3
d_gene: TRBD2
v_gene: TRBV20-1
abundance: .

CDR3aa: CSVEKTSGSHNEQFF
CDR3nt: TGCAGCGTTGAAAAAACCAGCGGTTCTCACAATGAGCAGTTCTTC
j_gene: TRBJ2-1
d_gene: .
v_gene: TRBV29-1
abundance: .

CDR3aa: CASSRDPLATGKNIQYF
CDR3nt: TGTGCCAGCAGCCGGGACCCTCTAGCTACGGGCAAAAACATTCAGTACTTC
j_gene: TRBJ2-4
d_gene: .
v_gene: TRBV7-2
abundance: few

CDR3aa: CAWSTGRPTYNEQFF
CDR3nt: TGTGCCTGGAGTACGGGTCGGCCCACCTACAATGAGCAGTTCTTC
j_gene: TRBJ2-1
d_gene: .
v_gene: TRBV30
abundance: .

CDR3aa: CASSLLRGNYGYTF
CDR3nt: TGTGCCAGCAGTTTACTCAGGGGTAACTATGGCTACACCTTC
j_gene: TRBJ1-2
d_gene: .
v_gene: TRBV12-3/TRBV12-4
abundance: .

CDR3aa: CASSLGQGRHEQYF
CDR3nt: TGTGCCAGCAGCTTAGGCCAGGGTAGACACGAGCAGTACTTC
j_gene: TRBJ2-7
d_gene: .
v_gene: TRBV7-2
abundance: many

CDR3aa: CASSQETSGRAYEQYF
CDR3nt: TGTGCCAGCAGCCAAGAGACTAGCGGGAGGGCCTACGAGCAGTACTTC
j_gene: TRBJ2-7
d_gene: TRBD2
v_gene: TRBV4-2
abundance: .

CDR3aa: CASSLGLAGGAQETQYF
CDR3nt: TGTGCCAGCAGCTTAGGACTAGCGGGAGGTGCCCAAGAGACCCAGTACTTC
j_gene: TRBJ2-5
d_gene: TRBD2
v_gene: TRBV7-6
abundance: many

CDR3aa: CAILRTSGSNEQFF
CDR3nt: TGTGCCATCCTAAGGACTAGCGGGAGTAATGAGCAGTTCTTC
j_gene: TRBJ2-1
d_gene: TRBD2
v_gene: TRBV12-3/TRBV12-4
abundance: many

CDR3aa: CASSLLAGEHYTF
CDR3nt: TGTGCCAGCAGCTTACTGGCAGGGGAACACTACACCTTC
j_gene: TRBJ1-2
d_gene: .
v_gene: TRBV7-9
abundance: few

CDR3aa: CASSRSRSRTEAFF
CDR3nt: TGTGCCAGCAGTCGGTCGAGGTCGCGCACTGAAGCTTTCTTT
j_gene: TRBJ1-1
d_gene: .
v_gene: TRBV28
abundance: .

CDR3aa: CASTIVAGAGDTQYF
CDR3nt: TGCGCCAGCACCATCGTAGCTGGCGCCGGGGATACGCAGTATTTT
j_gene: TRBJ2-3
d_gene: .
v_gene: TRBV4-1
abundance: .

CDR3aa: CASIAGGLNNEQFF
CDR3nt: TGTGCCAGCATAGCGGGAGGGCTAAACAATGAGCAGTTCTTC
j_gene: TRBJ2-1
d_gene: TRBD2
v_gene: TRBV6-5
abundance: once

CDR3aa: CASSPTRGLAGAGYNEQFF
CDR3nt: TGTGCCAGCAGCCCCACTAGGGGACTAGCGGGGGCCGGGTACAATGAGCAGTTCTTC
j_gene: TRBJ2-1
d_gene: TRBD2
v_gene: TRBV28
abundance: .

CDR3aa: CSAILPGRENSPLHF
CDR3nt: TGCAGTGCTATACTGCCGGGACGTGAGAATTCACCCCTCCACTTT
j_gene: TRBJ1-6
d_gene: .
v_gene: TRBV20-1
abundance: .

CDR3aa: CASSLEPVLRAHTF
CDR3nt: TGTGCCAGCAGCTTGGAACCGGTTTTGCGGGCCCACACCTTC
j_gene: TRBJ1-2
d_gene: .
v_gene: TRBV5-6
abundance: few

CDR3aa: CSVRDRVGNQPQHF
CDR3nt: TGCAGCGTTCGGGACAGGGTAGGCAATCAGCCCCAGCATTTT
j_gene: TRBJ1-5
d_gene: TRBD1
v_gene: TRBV29-1
abundance: few

CDR3aa: CASSWVAGASEQFF
CDR3nt: TGCGCCAGCAGTTGGGTAGCGGGAGCTAGTGAGCAGTTCTTC
j_gene: TRBJ2-1
d_gene: TRBD2
v_gene: TRBV10-2
abundance: many

CDR3aa: CASRTGTGGTYEQYF
CDR3nt: TGTGCCAGCAGGACCGGGACAGGGGGAACCTACGAGCAGTACTTC
j_gene: TRBJ2-7
d_gene: TRBD1
v_gene: TRBV12-3/TRBV12-4
abundance: .

CDR3aa: CASSLVAGPTEQYF
CDR3nt: TGTGCCAGCAGTTTAGTAGCGGGACCAACGGAGCAGTACTTC
j_gene: TRBJ2-7
d_gene: TRBD2
v_gene: TRBV7-2
abundance: .

CDR3aa: CASRGLARTEAFF
CDR3nt: TGTGCCAGCAGGGGACTAGCGAGAACTGAAGCTTTCTTT
j_gene: TRBJ1-1
d_gene: .
v_gene: TRBV28
abundance: many

CDR3aa: CASSYLPSTDTQYF
CDR3nt: TGTGCCAGCAGTTATCTACCTTCGACAGATACGCAGTATTTT
j_gene: TRBJ2-3
d_gene: .
v_gene: TRBV7-8
abundance: many

CDR3aa: CASSREGGSGNTIYF
CDR3nt: TGTGCCAGCAGCCGTGAGGGGGGCTCTGGAAACACCATATATTTT
j_gene: TRBJ1-3
d_gene: .
v_gene: TRBV7-2
abundance: many

CDR3aa: CASQSSYEQYF
CDR3nt: TGTGCCAGCCAGAGCTCCTACGAGCAGTACTTC
j_gene: TRBJ2-7
d_gene: .
v_gene: TRBV28
abundance: many

CDR3aa: CASSLGDGKNIQYF
CDR3nt: TGTGCCAGCAGCTTGGGGGACGGCAAAAACATTCAGTACTTC
j_gene: TRBJ2-4
d_gene: .
v_gene: TRBV7-2
abundance: many

CDR3aa: CASSSGLAGGFGGELFF
CDR3nt: TGTGCCAGCAGCTCAGGACTAGCGGGAGGGTTCGGCGGGGAGCTGTTTTTT
j_gene: TRBJ2-2
d_gene: TRBD2
v_gene: TRBV28
abundance: .

CDR3aa: CASSLWGTANQPQHF
CDR3nt: TGTGCCAGCAGCTTATGGGGGACAGCAAATCAGCCCCAGCATTTT
j_gene: TRBJ1-5
d_gene: TRBD1
v_gene: TRBV7-2
abundance: many

CDR3aa: CASRPVGGATKVEQFF
CDR3nt: TGTGCCAGCAGACCCGTGGGGGGGGCCACGAAAGTTGAGCAGTTCTTC
j_gene: TRBJ2-1
d_gene: .
v_gene: TRBV7-9
abundance: few

CDR3aa: CASSPGGTEETQYF
CDR3nt: TGTGCCAGCAGTCCGGGCGGAACGGAAGAGACCCAGTACTTC
j_gene: TRBJ2-5
d_gene: .
v_gene: TRBV28
abundance: few

CDR3aa: CASSLANTIYEQYF
CDR3nt: TGTGCCAGCAGCTTGGCAAACACCATCTACGAGCAGTACTTC
j_gene: TRBJ2-7
d_gene: .
v_gene: TRBV5-6
abundance: .

CDR3aa: CASSLGFGGYTDTQYF
CDR3nt: TGTGCCAGCAGCTTAGGGTTCGGCGGGTACACAGATACGCAGTATTTT
j_gene: TRBJ2-3
d_gene: .
v_gene: TRBV7-2
abundance: many

CDR3aa: CSADRGGLWYNNEQFF
CDR3nt: TGCAGTGCCGACCGGGGGGGGCTGTGGTATAACAATGAGCAGTTCTTC
j_gene: TRBJ2-1
d_gene: TRBD2
v_gene: TRBV20-1
abundance: few

CDR3aa: CASRDRDSYNEQFF
CDR3nt: TGTGCCAGTCGCGACCGGGACAGTTACAATGAGCAGTTCTTC
j_gene: TRBJ2-1
d_gene: TRBD1
v_gene: TRBV19
abundance: .

CDR3aa: CASSGSPGQQNTEAFF
CDR3nt: TGTGCCAGCAGTGGGTCACCGGGACAGCAGAACACTGAAGCTTTCTTT
j_gene: TRBJ1-1
d_gene: TRBD1
v_gene: TRBV25-1
abundance: few

CDR3aa: CASQSLGGNTEAFF
CDR3nt: TGTGCCAGCCAAAGTTTAGGGGGAAACACTGAAGCTTTCTTT
j_gene: TRBJ1-1
d_gene: .
v_gene: TRBV28
abundance: .

CDR3aa: CASSSRIFLNTEAFF
CDR3nt: TGTGCCAGCAGCAGTCGCATCTTTTTGAACACTGAAGCTTTCTTT
j_gene: TRBJ1-1
d_gene: .
v_gene: TRBV7-2
abundance: many

CDR3aa: CASGAFTEAFF
CDR3nt: TGTGCCAGCGGGGCATTCACTGAAGCTTTCTTT
j_gene: TRBJ1-1
d_gene: .
v_gene: TRBV2
abundance: .